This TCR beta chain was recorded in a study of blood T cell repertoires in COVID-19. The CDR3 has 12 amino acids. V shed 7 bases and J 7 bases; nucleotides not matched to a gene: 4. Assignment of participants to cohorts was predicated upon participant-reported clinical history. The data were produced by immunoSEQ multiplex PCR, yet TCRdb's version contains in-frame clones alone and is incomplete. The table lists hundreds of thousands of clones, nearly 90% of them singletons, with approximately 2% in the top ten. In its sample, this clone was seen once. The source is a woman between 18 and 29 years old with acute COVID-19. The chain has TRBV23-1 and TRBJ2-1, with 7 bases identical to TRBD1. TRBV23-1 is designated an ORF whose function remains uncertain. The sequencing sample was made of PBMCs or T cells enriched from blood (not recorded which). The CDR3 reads CASTSTGNEQFF. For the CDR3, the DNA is TGCGCCAGCACCTCGACAGGGAATGAGCAGTTCTTC.